These 18 T cell receptor beta chains share one sample of origin, sequenced in a study of T cell repertoires in cytomegalovirus infection. Each CDR3 protein gets one entry after TCRdb re-called the reads with MiXCR. The sample consists of about 770,000 distinct CDR3 sequences, almost 30% of them appearing once. The antigens for these receptors are not known. Material: cultured CD8+ T cells from PBMCs, obtained from culture after CMV antigen stimulation. The receptors were sampled from a human donor in good health (CMV status not recorded). Some clones in this sample may be carry-over from other donors' samples.

Only a few counts were recorded for this clonotype. The chain recombines TRBV27 with TRBJ2-2; TRBD1 matches at 9 bases. Germline assignment: CDR1 MNHEY and CDR2 SMNVEV (reference sequence). The V and J ends lost 1 base and 5 bases, in that order; junction bases with no gene match: 5. CDR3 length: 16 amino acids. CDR3 amino acids: CASSLLGTGMTGELFF. The CDR3 DNA reads as TGTGCCAGCAGTTTATTAGGGACAGGGATGACCGGGGAGCTGTTTTTT.

The V and J genes are TRBV5-4 and TRBJ1-6, with D possibly being TRBD1 (5 bases). V lost 7 bases and J 7 bases, leaving 24 bases between the germline ends. Germline loops: CDR1 SGHNT, CDR2 YYREEE (reference sequence). The CDR3 is made up of 17 amino acids. CDR3 DNA: TGTGCCAGCCTCCCTAGACCCGCCGACGGGGGAAATTCACCCCTCCACTTT. Translation: CASLPRPADGGNSPLHF.

A few counts support this clonotype. The chain carries TRBV4-1 and TRBJ1-2; no clear D. The CDR3 has 14 residues. Trimming removed 1 base from V and 2 bases from J, with 8 bases in between. Germline CDR1 and CDR2: MGHRA and YSYEKL. The CDR3 DNA is TGCGCCAGCAGCCAAGCCCCCCAGAACTATGGCTACACCTTC. This encodes CASSQAPQNYGYTF.

This sequence joins TRBV24-1 and TRBJ2-2; weak D call: TRBD1 (6 bases). Germline V CDR1 and CDR2: KGHDR, SFDVKD. The CDR3 consists of 17 residues. The V end lost 2 bases, the J end lost 4 bases, and 16 bases lay between the germline ends. CDR3 coding DNA: TGTGCCACCAGTGATTCTCGGCAGGGGTGGGTCACCGGGGAGCTGTTTTTT. Protein product: CATSDSRQGWVTGELFF.

The chain combines TRBV6-2 or TRBV6-3 with TRBJ2-7, with D uncertain. The germline V gene encodes CDR1 MNHEY and CDR2 SVGEGT. The CDR3 runs to 14 residues. Trimming pared 6 bases from V and 5 bases from J, leaving 17 bases between. CDR3 protein: CASSLGHYEDEQYV. The CDR3 DNA reads as TGTGCCAGCAGCCTCGGTCACTACGAGGACGAGCAGTACGTC.

This chain links TRBV6-6 with TRBJ2-3; TRBD1 might be the D (6 bases). Germline-derived CDR1 and CDR2 are MNHNY and SVGAGI (reference sequence). V dropped 2 bases and J dropped 3 bases, with 27 bases sitting between them. The CDR3 is made up of 20 amino acids. In DNA form, the CDR3 reads TGTGCCAGCAGTTACCCTACGAGGACCGGGACACAGACGTGGACAGATACGCAGTATTTT. Its protein product is CASSYPTRTGTQTWTDTQYF.

This clonotype was observed many times. The V gene is TRBV13, the J gene TRBJ2-7; possibly TRBD2 for D (6 bases). Germline loops: CDR1 PRHDT, CDR2 FYEKMQ (reference sequence). CDR3 length equals 15 residues. The V end lost 4 bases, the J end lost 0 bases, and 13 bases lay between the germline ends. This CDR3 is CASSSGLRYSYEQYF. The CDR3 coding sequence is TGTGCCAGCAGCTCCGGACTACGATACTCCTACGAGCAGTACTTC.

DNA for the CDR3: TGTGCCAGCAGCTTATTCGACGGGACAAAAGGAAACACCATATATTTT. Translated, it gives CASSLFDGTKGNTIYF. V and J are TRBV7-9 and TRBJ1-3; D might be TRBD1 (6 bases). Germline CDR1 reads SEHNR; CDR2 reads FQNEAQ (reference sequence). The ends were cut back, 2 bases at V and 4 bases at J, with 15 bases in the middle. The CDR3 contains 16 residues.

CDR3 nucleotides: TGCAGTGCTAGAGATCACCTGAGCTCCTACAATGAGCAGTTCTTC. It specifies CSARDHLSSYNEQFF. V usage is TRBV20-1 and J usage is TRBJ2-1; D remains unclear. CDR3 length: 15 residues. V shed 0 bases and J shed 0 bases, with 9 bases lying between them. Per germline, CDR1 DFQATT and CDR2 SNEGSKA (reference sequence).

This clonotype was recorded many times. The gene calls are TRBV7-9 and TRBJ2-7; tentatively, D is TRBD1 (6 bases). Trimming shortened V by 3 bases and J by 2 bases, and 11 bases separated the two germline ends. In germline, CDR1 is SEHNR, CDR2 FQNEAQ (reference sequence). The CDR3 loop spans 14 amino acids. The DNA of the CDR3 is TGTGCCAGCAGCTTGTCGGACAGTCCCTACGAGCAGTACTTC. Translated: CASSLSDSPYEQYF.

This clonotype was seen a few times. The chain joins TRBV7-6 to TRBJ1-4; D gene ambiguous. Between the trimmed V and J ends, which lost 4 bases and 7 bases, there was a span of 16 bases. CDR1 and CDR2 (germline): SGHVS, FNYEAQ. This CDR3 contains 15 residues. The CDR3 region has the DNA TGTGCCAGCAGCTCTTCGGGATCAGGAGGTGAAAAACTGTTTTTT. It codes for CASSSSGSGGEKLFF.

This clonotype showed up just a few times. The genes are TRBV9 and TRBJ2-1; TRBD2 matches 8 bases. CDR1 and CDR2 from the germline V gene are SGDLS and YYNGEE. V was clipped by 4 bases and J by 7 bases; unmatched bases: 10. There are 15 residues in the CDR3. Written as DNA, the CDR3 is TGTGCCAGCAGCCCCAAGGGACTAGTTAATAATGAGCAGTTCTTC. Encoded protein: CASSPKGLVNNEQFF.

This sequence joins TRBV7-2 and TRBJ2-5; 11 bases fit TRBD2. The CDR3 covers 15 residues. Germline values: CDR1 SGHTA, CDR2 FQGNSA. With 1 base clipped from V and 4 bases from J, the junction kept 2 bases outside the gene matches. The CDR3 reads CASSLVGTSGETQYF. As DNA, the CDR3 is TGTGCCAGCAGCTTAGTGGGGACTAGCGGAGAGACCCAGTACTTC.

This clonotype showed up just a few times. The chain recombines TRBV27 with TRBJ1-1, with a possible D match to TRBD1 (6 bases). Germline CDR1 and CDR2: MNHEY and SMNVEV (reference sequence). V was cut by 0 bases and J by 10 bases, with 15 bases left in between. The CDR3 consists of 14 residues. For the CDR3, the DNA is TGTGCCAGCAGTTTATCAGGGGGGGCATTTGGAGCTTTCTTT. Its translation: CASSLSGGAFGAFF.

This clonotype was observed a few times. The chain carries TRBV27 and TRBJ1-2, with TRBD1 identical over 9 bases. V lost 6 bases to trimming and J lost 7 bases; unmatched junction nucleotides: 3. The CDR3 has 12 residues. Germline-derived CDR1 and CDR2 are MNHEY and SMNVEV (reference sequence). The CDR3 here is CASRGQGPGYTF. The CDR3 DNA is TGTGCCAGCAGGGGACAGGGCCCTGGCTACACCTTC.

This clonotype has a count of ten or more. The chain couples TRBV7-6 to TRBJ2-3; TRBD2 matches 9 bases. Germline V gene lookup returns CDR1 SGHVS and CDR2 FNYEAQ. V trimming: 5 bases; J trimming: 3 bases; junction bases outside the gene matches: 9. The CDR3 length is 16 residues. The CDR3 is CASSESGGIRTDTQYF. CDR3 DNA sequence: TGTGCCAGCAGCGAAAGCGGGGGGATACGGACAGATACGCAGTATTTT.

This chain connects TRBV7-6 to TRBJ2-3; 7 positions agree with TRBD2. The CDR3 consists of 13 residues. The V gene end was trimmed by 1 base and the J gene end by 13 bases; junction bases not matched to a gene: 8. Germline V gives CDR1 SGHVS, CDR2 FNYEAQ. Written as DNA, the CDR3 is TGTGCCAGCAGCTTAGGGGAGGGCGGTACTGAGTATTTT. Translating gives CASSLGEGGTEYF.

This clonotype was seen ten or more times. This rearrangement joins TRBV6-2 or TRBV6-3 to TRBJ1-2; tentatively, D is TRBD1 (5 bases). Trimming removed 2 bases from V and 7 bases from J, with 11 bases in between. Germline V gene sequence: CDR1 MNHEY, CDR2 SVGEGT. This CDR3 is 13 amino acids long. The DNA of the CDR3 is TGTGCCAGCAGTTACACGGGGCGGAGTGGCTACACCTTC. Amino acid sequence: CASSYTGRSGYTF.